These 29 T cell receptor beta chains came from one sample sequenced in a study of blood T cell repertoires in COVID-19. Method: immunoSEQ multiplex PCR; TCRdb's copy keeps in-frame clones and lacks some. In the table there are 220,000 or so clones, 84% of which are singletons. Input material: PBMCs or T cells enriched from blood (not recorded which). These receptors all stem from a woman aged 40 to 50 who had recovered from COVID-19.

The gene calls are TRBV4-2 and TRBJ2-3; D uncertain. CDR1 LGHNA and CDR2 YNFKEQ come from the germline V gene. Trimming shortened V by 0 bases and J by 4 bases, and 14 bases separated the two germline ends. CDR3 size: 16 residues. CDR3 coding DNA: TGTGCCAGCAGCCAAGATCCAGCCCGAGGAGCAGATACGCAGTATTTT. It codes for CASSQDPARGADTQYF.

This clone has a single count. The chain links TRBV3-1 (or the pseudogene TRBV3-2) to TRBJ2-5, with TRBD2 identical over 8 bases. The germline gives CDR1 LGHDT, CDR2 YNNKEL (reference sequence). The CDR3 loop spans 14 amino acids. J was trimmed by 7 bases and V by 1 base; bases with no gene match: 5. The chain's CDR3 is CASSQGREGGTQYF. The CDR3 DNA reads as TGTGCCAGCAGCCAAGGTCGGGAGGGGGGGACCCAGTACTTC.

This rearrangement joins TRBV5-5 to TRBJ2-3, with D possibly TRBD2 on 6 matching bases. Trimming removed 4 bases from V and 3 bases from J, with 18 bases in between. CDR3 length: 16 amino acids. Germline CDR1 reads SGHKS; CDR2 reads YYEKEE (reference sequence). CDR3 sequence reads: CASSPVGGGRTDTQYF. CDR3 bases: TGTGCCAGCAGCCCCGTGGGGGGAGGACGAACAGATACGCAGTATTTT.

This sequence joins TRBV2 and TRBJ2-7, with D perhaps TRBD1 (6 bases). CDR3 length: 15 amino acids. Trimming stripped 7 bases from V and 2 bases from J, with 18 bases between. Germline V gene sequence: CDR1 SNHLY, CDR2 FYNNEI. The CDR3 protein is CASNPGQTNTYEQYF. The DNA of the CDR3 is TGTGCCAGCAACCCAGGACAGACTAATACCTACGAGCAGTACTTC.

The V call is TRBV18, the J call TRBJ2-1, with 7 nucleotides matching TRBD1. The CDR3 has 13 residues. Losses at the gene ends were 3 bases for V and 5 bases for J; bases not matched to a gene: 1. Germline CDR1 is KGHSH and CDR2 is LQKENI. As DNA, the CDR3 is TGTGCCAGCTCACCCGGGACAGACAATGAGCAGTTCTTC. Residues: CASSPGTDNEQFF.

The chain recombines TRBV4-2 with TRBJ2-3; 12 bases align to TRBD2. The CDR3 has 17 amino acids. CDR1 and CDR2 from the germline V gene are LGHNA and YNFKEQ. V shed 0 bases, J shed 3 bases, and the junction held 4 bases outside the gene matches. The CDR3 DNA reads TGTGCCAGCAGCCAAGATACTAGCGGGAGGTGGACAGATACGCAGTATTTT. Amino acids: CASSQDTSGRWTDTQYF.

V usage is TRBV28 and J usage is TRBJ2-7; D is undetermined. The CDR3 extends over 14 amino acids. Per the germline V gene, CDR1 is MDHEN and CDR2 is SYDVKM. Trimming removed 3 bases from V and 3 bases from J, with 12 bases in between. DNA of the CDR3: TGTGCCAGCAGTTTGACGCACAGATACTACGAGCAGTACTTC. Translation: CASSLTHRYYEQYF.

The chain has TRBV28 and TRBJ1-2, with a tentative D call TRBD1 (5 bases). The CDR3 has 13 amino acids. Trimming pared 4 bases from V and 1 base from J, leaving 7 bases between. Germline CDR1 reads MDHEN; CDR2 reads SYDVKM. The CDR3, as DNA: TGTGCCAGCAGTTCAGGGAATAACTATGGCTACACCTTC. This translates into CASSSGNNYGYTF.

The J gene is TRBJ2-3, the V gene TRBV10-3; TRBD1 aligns across 10 bases. The ends lost 2 bases at V and 1 base at J; junction bases unmatched: 6. From germline, CDR1 is ENHRY and CDR2 SYGVKD. This CDR3 spans 17 amino acids. The CDR3 DNA is TGTGCCATCAGTGAGGGAGACAGGGGGCTAGGCACAGATACGCAGTATTTT. Its translation is CAISEGDRGLGTDTQYF.

The chain combines TRBV6-1 with TRBJ2-3; 9 bases fit TRBD1. The J segment lost 0 bases and the V segment lost 3 bases, leaving 13 bases of the junction unmatched. Germline V gene sequence: CDR1 MNHNS, CDR2 SASEGT. CDR3 size: 19 residues. The CDR3 sequence: CASSEGGWYRGLSTDTQYF. The CDR3 coding sequence is TGTGCCAGCAGTGAGGGAGGATGGTACAGGGGGCTTAGCACAGATACGCAGTATTTT.

This clone was recorded at least ten times. This chain connects TRBV6-2 or TRBV6-3 to TRBJ2-7; 13 nucleotides agree with TRBD2. With V trimmed by 2 bases and J by 3 bases, 16 bases remained unmatched. Looked up from germline, CDR1 is MNHEY and CDR2 is SVGEGT. The CDR3 is 20 amino acids. The CDR3 here is CASSYQETGQTSGRNYEQYV. CDR3 bases: TGTGCCAGCAGTTACCAGGAGACAGGTCAGACTAGCGGGAGGAACTACGAGCAGTACGTC.

The gene calls are TRBV12-5 and TRBJ2-7; tentatively, D is TRBD2 (5 bases). Germline CDR1 and CDR2: LGHNT and FRNRAP. The CDR3 sequence is 13 residues long. V lost 3 bases, J lost 2 bases, and 8 bases lay in between. The DNA of the CDR3 is TGTGCTAGTGGTTTATCCGGGGCCTACGAGCAGTACTTC. Amino acids: CASGLSGAYEQYF.

The rearrangement joins TRBV7-6 to TRBJ2-1, with TRBD2 as a possible D gene (5 bases). Trimming shortened V by 4 bases and J by 7 bases, and 11 bases separated the two germline ends. The germline CDR1 and CDR2 sequences are SGHVS and FNYEAQ. This CDR3 has 13 residues. The CDR3 reads CASSSGSLNEQFF. CDR3 in DNA: TGTGCCAGCAGCTCGGGGAGTTTAAATGAGCAGTTCTTC.

The chain couples TRBV5-1 to TRBJ2-1; 14 bases align to TRBD2. Losses at the gene ends were 3 bases for V and 2 bases for J; bases not matched to a gene: 1. The CDR3 totals 16 residues. From germline, CDR1 is SGHRS and CDR2 YFSETQ. The CDR3 region has the DNA TGCGCCAGCAGCTCGACTAGCGGGAGGGCCTACAATGAGCAGTTCTTC. Translated, it gives CASSSTSGRAYNEQFF. Full variable domain (remainder filled in from reference TRBV5-1 and TRBJ2-1): KAGVTQTPRYLIKTRGQQVTLSCSPISGHRSVSWYQQTPGQGLQFLFEYFSETQRNKGNFPGRFSGRQFSNSRSEMNVSTLELGDSALYLCASSSTSGRAYNEQFFGPGTRLTVL.

The V and J genes are TRBV5-4 and TRBJ2-1; D perhaps matches TRBD2 (6 bases). The germline gives CDR1 SGHNT, CDR2 YYREEE (reference sequence). Trimming pared 0 bases from V and 3 bases from J, leaving 13 bases between. The CDR3 covers 16 residues. CDR3 DNA: TGTGCCAGCAGCTTGGGCGGGGATCGGGGCTACAATGAGCAGTTCTTC. This gives the protein CASSLGGDRGYNEQFF.

The chain carries TRBV5-1 and TRBJ1-2, with D hard to call. The CDR3 totals 13 residues. Trimming took 4 bases from V and 6 from J, leaving 13 bases between them. CDR1 SGHRS and CDR2 YFSETQ come from the germline V gene. In DNA, the CDR3 is TGCGCCAGCAGCCTGGACGGGTCGAATGGCTACACCTTC. Translation gives CASSLDGSNGYTF. Full variable domain (missing parts from reference TRBV5-1 and TRBJ1-2): KAGVTQTPRYLIKTRGQQVTLSCSPISGHRSVSWYQQTPGQGLQFLFEYFSETQRNKGNFPGRFSGRQFSNSRSEMNVSTLELGDSALYLCASSLDGSNGYTFGSGTRLTVV.

The rearrangement joins TRBV4-1 to TRBJ2-1; TRBD2 matches at 12 bases. J was trimmed by 8 bases and V by 0 bases; bases with no gene match: 5. This CDR3 contains 16 residues. The germline V gene has CDR1 MGHRA and CDR2 YSYEKL. The CDR3 bases are TGCGCCAGCAGCCAAGAGGCTAGCGGGAGGGTCTATGAGCAGTTCTTC. Protein: CASSQEASGRVYEQFF.

The V call is TRBV4-1, the J call TRBJ1-6; 10 bases align to TRBD1. The CDR3 is made up of 16 amino acids. The V segment lost 4 bases and the J segment 10 bases; nucleotides outside the gene matches: 10. Looked up from germline, CDR1 is MGHRA and CDR2 is YSYEKL. The chain's CDR3 is CASSPGRDRGPSPLHF. DNA for the CDR3: TGCGCCAGCAGCCCCGGCCGGGACAGGGGTCCCTCACCCCTCCACTTT.

This chain uses TRBV5-1 with TRBJ1-1; perhaps TRBD1 as D (6 bases). The ends were cut back, 4 bases at V and 4 bases at J, with 17 bases in the middle. The CDR3 has 15 residues. From germline, CDR1 is SGHRS and CDR2 YFSETQ. The CDR3 region has the DNA TGCGCCAGCAGCCTTGAGACAGGCGGGGGCACTGAAGCTTTCTTT. It encodes CASSLETGGGTEAFF.

The chain employs TRBV27 and TRBJ2-7; 9 bases agree with TRBD2. Germline-derived CDR1 and CDR2 are MNHEY and SMNVEV (reference sequence). The CDR3 length is 16 residues. After removal of 6 bases from V and 0 bases from J, the junction contained 9 bases not matched to a gene. The CDR3 DNA is TGTGCCAGCAGGGGGCCGACTAGCGGAAGCTCCTACGAGCAGTACTTC. Residues: CASRGPTSGSSYEQYF.

The V and J genes are TRBV7-3 and TRBJ2-5, with D possibly being TRBD2 (5 bases). Per germline, CDR1 SGHTA and CDR2 FQGTGA. The CDR3 sequence is 13 residues long. The V and J ends lost 5 bases and 4 bases respectively, with 11 bases between them. The CDR3, as DNA: TGTGCCAGCAGCCAAAGGGCGGGAGAGACCCAGTACTTC. Protein sequence: CASSQRAGETQYF.

Regarding this clone: The same CDR3 arises from other DNA sequences in this sample as well. The CDR3 spells CASSQTLAGGYNEQFF. As DNA, the CDR3 is TGTGCCAGCAGCCAAACACTAGCGGGAGGGTACAATGAGCAGTTCTTC. The chain recombines TRBV4-2 with TRBJ2-1; 13 bases map to TRBD2. Germline V gene sequence: CDR1 LGHNA, CDR2 YNFKEQ. Trimming at V came to 2 bases and at J to 4 bases, leaving 2 bases not matched to a gene. This CDR3 comprises 16 residues.

The chain has TRBV7-8 and TRBJ2-7; no reliable D call. Germline V gene sequence: CDR1 SGHVS, CDR2 FQNEAQ. CDR3 size: 12 residues. V was cut by 5 bases and J by 7 bases, with 12 bases left in between. CDR3 nucleotides: TGTGCCAGCAGCCGATCAGGTACGGAGCAGTACTTC. Protein: CASSRSGTEQYF.

CDR3 DNA: TGTGCCTGGAACCTTGGACAGGGTGTGATAGCTGGCTACACCTTC. Translated: CAWNLGQGVIAGYTF. V and J are TRBV30 and TRBJ1-2; 8 nucleotides line up with TRBD1. V was clipped by 4 bases and J by 7 bases; unmatched bases: 14. CDR3 length equals 15 residues. Germline values: CDR1 GTSNPN, CDR2 SVGIG (reference sequence).

The CDR3 sequence is CASSLGTGGEKLFF. CDR3 bases: TGTGCCAGCAGCTTAGGGACAGGCGGGGAAAAACTGTTTTTT. This chain links TRBV7-2 with TRBJ1-4; 7 bases map to TRBD1. The CDR3 totals 14 residues. V gave up 1 base and J gave up 8 bases; unmatched junction bases: 4. CDR1 and CDR2 (germline): SGHTA, FQGNSA.

This clone was seen a handful of times. The rearrangement uses TRBV28 and TRBJ1-2; TRBD1 matches 11 bases. Germline trimming cut 6 bases from V and 8 bases from J; bases unmatched to any gene: 8. CDR3 length: 14 amino acids. Germline CDR1 MDHEN, CDR2 SYDVKM. CDR3 bases: TGTGCCAGCAGGTTGGACAGGGGGCTTCGAGGCTACACCTTC. This encodes CASRLDRGLRGYTF.

Written as DNA, the CDR3 is TGTGCTAGTGGACAGGGGTCGAACACCGGGGAGCTGTTTTTT. Encoded protein: CASGQGSNTGELFF. V and J are TRBV12-5 and TRBJ2-2, with 7 bases that match TRBD1. The CDR3 consists of 14 residues. From germline, CDR1 is LGHNT and CDR2 FRNRAP. V lost 6 bases to trimming and J lost 0 bases; unmatched junction nucleotides: 1.

This chain connects TRBV2 to TRBJ2-1; TRBD2 matches 11 bases. The junction had 9 bases not matched to a gene; V was cut back by 4 bases and J by 13 bases. Germline loops: CDR1 SNHLY, CDR2 FYNNEI. This CDR3 comprises 14 residues. The DNA of the CDR3 is TGTGCCAGCAGTGCCGGGACTAGCGGAGGGGCACAGTTCTTC. It codes for CASSAGTSGGAQFF. The whole variable domain, filled in from reference TRBV2 and TRBJ2-1, reads EPEVTQTPSHQVTQMGQEVILRCVPISNHLYFYWYRQILGQKVEFLVSFYNNEISEKSEIFDDQFSVERPDGSNFTLKIRSTKLEDSAMYFCASSAGTSGGAQFFGPGTRLTVL.

The CDR3 DNA reads TGTGCCAGCGTTCCGCGGGTGTCACCCCTCCACTTT. Translated, it gives CASVPRVSPLHF. V and J are TRBV21-1 and TRBJ1-6. TRBV21-1 constitutes a pseudogene. This CDR3 is built from 12 residues.